These 21 T cell receptor beta chains were all obtained from the same sample, sequenced in a study of blood T cells in healthy people across ages (dated by TCRdb to 2013 to 2016). Library preparation used 5' RACE. Sequencing relied on an Illumina HiSeq 2500. The second PCR ran for about 7 to 11 cycles and used a J-beta primer mix along with a sample-barcoded 5' primer. The public reads were quality trimmed at Q25 with fastp and then assembled into clones with MiXCR by TCRdb, keeping productive beta chains. Each CDR3 protein gets just one entry, which takes the most common genes and DNA from the rows behind it. The sample table lists 700,000 to 800,000 distinct CDR3 sequences, 43% of them with a count of one. Jointly, the top ten make up less than 25% of the sample. The sample consisted of blood. The source is a woman aged 60-75 years in good health.

The gene calls are TRBV12-3 or TRBV12-4 and TRBJ1-1; D call uncertain. This CDR3 is 15 amino acids long. With 2 bases removed from V and 4 bases from J, the gap between germline ends came to 14 bases. In nucleotides, the CDR3 is TGTGCCAGCAGTTTAAGCGCAGCGGAAGGCACTGAAGCTTTCTTT. Amino acid sequence: CASSLSAAEGTEAFF.

Ten or more counts support this clonotype. The chain combines TRBV20-1 with TRBJ2-1; no clear D gene. Per germline, CDR1 DFQATT and CDR2 SNEGSKA (reference sequence). Deletions cut 5 bases from V and 9 bases from J, with 8 bases between. This CDR3 is 10 amino acids long. CDR3 DNA sequence: TGCAGTGCTTTTGGAACTGAGCAGTTCTTC. The encoded protein is CSAFGTEQFF.

The chain couples TRBV28 to TRBJ2-1; 7 positions agree with TRBD2. Germline V gene sequence: CDR1 MDHEN, CDR2 SYDVKM. The CDR3 totals 16 residues. After removal of 4 bases from V and 5 bases from J, the junction contained 11 bases not matched to a gene. This chain's CDR3 is CASSSPGERGNNEQFF. The DNA for the CDR3 is TGTGCCAGCAGTTCACCGGGGGAGCGGGGTAACAATGAGCAGTTCTTC.

The V call is TRBV7-3, the J call TRBJ2-1, with a weak D call TRBD2 (6 bases). Deletions cut 5 bases from V and 5 bases from J, with 16 bases between. The CDR3 extends over 15 amino acids. CDR1 is SGHTA, CDR2 FQGTGA, per germline. As DNA, the CDR3 is TGTGCCAGCAGCAATACCGGACTACTGAACAATGAGCAGTTCTTC. Translation: CASSNTGLLNNEQFF.

This chain links TRBV20-1 with TRBJ1-2, with 12 bases identical to TRBD1. The trim removed 3 bases at V and 8 bases at J, leaving 4 bases unmatched. The CDR3 has 13 amino acids. Germline V gene data show CDR1 as DFQATT and CDR2 as SNEGSKA (reference sequence). The CDR3 DNA reads TGCAGTGCTAGGGGGACAGGGGGCTTCGGCTACACCTTC. Protein sequence: CSARGTGGFGYTF.

In regard to this clonotype: It may be a read error: a sequence one base away is much more abundant. The rearrangement uses TRBV12-3 or TRBV12-4 and TRBJ2-5, with 10 bases matching TRBD2. Gene TRBJ2-7 matches the end of the DNA better, so the J call may be wrong. This CDR3 region has 14 residues. CDR3 sequence reads: CASSSSGGYCEQYF. CDR3 DNA: TGTGCCAGCAGTTCTAGCGGGGGATACTGCGAGCAGTACTTC.

This chain joins TRBV4-2 and TRBJ2-1; D unclear. This CDR3 is built from 14 residues. Trimming took 1 base from V and 6 from J, leaving 10 bases between them. CDR1 is LGHNA and CDR2 is YNFKEQ in the germline V gene. The CDR3 here is CASSQVQVGNEQFF. The CDR3 DNA is TGTGCCAGCAGCCAAGTGCAAGTGGGCAATGAGCAGTTCTTC.

The chain uses TRBV12-3 or TRBV12-4 and TRBJ1-1; D is uncertain. The V end was cut by 0 bases, the J end by 1 base, with 12 bases between. The CDR3 loop spans 16 amino acids. CDR3 residues: CASSLAIYSGNTEAFF. The DNA of the CDR3 is TGTGCCAGCAGTTTAGCGATCTACAGCGGGAACACTGAAGCTTTCTTT.

Only a few counts were recorded for this clonotype. One end of the junction varies from germline; a read error may be responsible. The rearrangement joins TRBV20-1 to TRBJ1-1; D gene ambiguous. CDR3 length: 11 amino acids. Looked up from germline, CDR1 is DFQATT and CDR2 is SNEGSKA (reference sequence). The chain's CDR3 is CSARPNSEAFF. CDR3 coding DNA: TGCAGTGCGCGTCCGAACTCTGAAGCTTTCTTT.

This clonotype was picked up many times. The rearrangement links TRBV12-3 or TRBV12-4 to TRBJ2-1; 10 bases are a match to TRBD1. This CDR3 is 15 amino acids long. V lost 6 bases to trimming and J lost 4 bases; unmatched junction nucleotides: 6. CDR3 nucleotides: TGTGCCAGCAGGGGGTGGGACAGGGGATACAATGAGCAGTTCTTC. The encoded protein is CASRGWDRGYNEQFF.

The chain's CDR3 is CASSLETSGQTQYF. CDR3 sequence (DNA): TGCGCCAGCAGCTTGGAGACTAGCGGGCAGACCCAGTACTTC. This chain uses TRBV5-1 with TRBJ2-5; 10 bases line up with TRBD2. The V gene's germline CDR1 is SGHRS and CDR2 YFSETQ. This CDR3 comprises 14 residues. Trimming removed 0 bases from V and 6 bases from J; junction bases left unmatched: 2. The entire variable domain, with the rest obtained from reference TRBV5-1 and TRBJ2-5, is as follows: KAGVTQTPRYLIKTRGQQVTLSCSPISGHRSVSWYQQTPGQGLQFLFEYFSETQRNKGNFPGRFSGRQFSNSRSEMNVSTLELGDSALYLCASSLETSGQTQYFGPGTRLLVL.

This clonotype was counted a few times. This rearrangement joins TRBV7-2 to TRBJ1-1, with D unresolved. CDR1 is SGHTA and CDR2 is FQGNSA in the germline V gene. The CDR3 contains 13 residues. Trimming took 0 bases from V and 6 from J, leaving 8 bases between them. The CDR3 sequence is CASSLAGGAEAFF. In DNA form, the CDR3 reads TGTGCCAGCAGCTTAGCCGGCGGGGCTGAAGCTTTCTTT.

This clonotype has more than one count but fewer than ten. A read error is possible here, since a much larger clone lies one base away. The gene calls are TRBV7-2 and TRBJ2-3, with a weak D call TRBD1 (5 bases). V lost 6 bases and J lost 8, with 12 bases in between. The CDR3 sequence is 12 residues long. Germline CDR1 is SGHTA and CDR2 is FQGNSA. CDR3 bases: TGTGCCAGCAGTCAACAGGAGAGTACGCAGTATTTT. Translating it yields CASSQQESTQYF.

A note on this clonotype: This likely reflects a read error, since a far larger clone is one base away. The chain employs TRBV7-8 and TRBJ2-1, with no clear D. V shed 5 bases and J shed 6 bases, with 5 bases lying between them. The CDR3 extends over 11 amino acids. Germline values: CDR1 SGHVS, CDR2 FQNEAQ. CDR3 in DNA: TGTGCCAGCAGCACTTCCAATGAGCAGTTCTTC. This translates into CASSTSNEQFF.

The V and J genes are TRBV12-3 or TRBV12-4 and TRBJ1-2, with 8 positions matching TRBD1. There are 13 residues in the CDR3. After removal of 5 bases from V and 9 bases from J, the junction contained 8 bases not matched to a gene. The CDR3 loop is CASSEDRVRSYTF. CDR3 nucleotides: TGTGCCAGCAGTGAGGACAGGGTGCGAAGCTACACCTTC.

This chain uses TRBV27 with TRBJ1-1; D is perhaps TRBD1 (6 bases). The CDR3 totals 13 residues. Deletions cut 8 bases from V and 1 base from J, with 11 bases between. Germline V gene sequence: CDR1 MNHEY, CDR2 SMNVEV (reference sequence). DNA for the CDR3: TGTGCCAGCGGAATACAGGGGAACACTGAAGCTTTCTTT. It translates to CASGIQGNTEAFF.

A remark on this clonotype: A much larger clone is a single base away; this may be a read error. The chain employs TRBV29-1 and TRBJ2-4; 10 bases fit TRBD1. Trimming cost V 6 bases and J 13 bases; bases outside gene matches: 15. Germline CDR1 and CDR2: SQVTM and ANQGSEA. This CDR3 region has 14 residues. CDR3 sequence: CSVVDRGLGEIQYF. CDR3 sequence (DNA): TGCAGCGTCGTAGACAGGGGGCTAGGAGAGATCCAGTACTTC.

In DNA, the CDR3 is TGTGCCATCAGTGTGGTGCGGGGGGGTACCTACAATGAGCAGTTCTTC. Encoded protein: CAISVVRGGTYNEQFF. V gene TRBV10-3 combines with J gene TRBJ2-1; 9 bases map to TRBD2. V lost 4 bases and J lost 2; bases outside the gene matches: 6. Germline V gene lookup returns CDR1 ENHRY and CDR2 SYGVKD. The CDR3 loop spans 16 amino acids.

This chain connects TRBV7-9 to TRBJ2-7; D perhaps matches TRBD1 (5 bases). The germline V gene encodes CDR1 SEHNR and CDR2 FQNEAQ (reference sequence). The CDR3 contains 16 residues. Deletions cut 5 bases from V and 4 bases from J, with 21 bases between. This chain's CDR3 is CASSRRGQLLGYEQYF. DNA for the CDR3: TGTGCCAGCAGCCGTCGAGGACAACTTCTTGGGTACGAGCAGTACTTC.

This clonotype was counted at least ten times. The chain has TRBV3-1 and TRBJ1-5; no firm D call. Germline-derived CDR1 and CDR2 are LGHDT and YNNKEL (reference sequence). CDR3 length equals 16 residues. V lost 1 base, J lost 7 bases, and 17 bases lay in between. CDR3 sequence reads: CASSQGSALQSQPQHF. DNA for the CDR3: TGTGCCAGCAGCCAAGGTTCGGCCCTGCAGAGCCAGCCCCAGCATTTT.

The chain employs TRBV10-3 and TRBJ2-7, with a weak D call TRBD2 (6 bases). Judging by the DNA end, TRBJ2-5 fits better; the J call may be wrong. Looked up from germline, CDR1 is ENHRY and CDR2 is SYGVKD. The CDR3 covers 14 residues. This chain's CDR3 is CAISGTPGEETQYF. The CDR3, as DNA: TGTGCCATCAGTGGGACTCCGGGGGAGGAGACCCAGTACTTC.